Presented here are 2 T cell receptor beta chains from one specimen sequenced in a study of cytomegalovirus exposure and HLA in healthy donors. Use of 60 Vbeta and 13 Jbeta primers characterized the PCR. TCRdb's copy holds only in-frame clones and misses some; the assay was immunoSEQ multiplex PCR. In the table there are fewer than 200,000 clones, about four fifths of which are singletons. What was sequenced was PBMCs. The receptors shown here come from a young woman in good health and CMV-seronegative.

V usage is TRBV28 and J usage is TRBJ2-3, with TRBD2 matching over 9 bases. The germline gives CDR1 MDHEN, CDR2 SYDVKM. Trimming at V came to 6 bases and at J to 4 bases, leaving 11 bases not matched to a gene. The CDR3 loop spans 16 amino acids. The CDR3, as DNA: TGTGCCAGCAGCAATATTAGCGGGAGAAGGGCAGATACGCAGTATTTT. Translation gives CASSNISGRRADTQYF. Drawing the rest from reference TRBV28 and TRBJ2-3, the complete variable domain is DVKVTQSSRYLVKRTGEKVFLECVQDMDHENMFWYRQDPGLGLRLIYFSYDVKMKEKGDIPEGYSVSREKKERFSLILESASTNQTSMYLCASSNISGRRADTQYFGPGTRLTVL.

This chain links TRBV20-1 with TRBJ2-1; D unresolved. CDR1 is DFQATT, CDR2 SNEGSKA, per germline (reference sequence). This CDR3 comprises 11 residues. Trimming removed 5 bases at V and 4 bases at J, with 6 bases between. CDR3 sequence: CSAEVYNEQFF. CDR3 nucleotides: TGCAGTGCTGAGGTGTACAATGAGCAGTTCTTC.